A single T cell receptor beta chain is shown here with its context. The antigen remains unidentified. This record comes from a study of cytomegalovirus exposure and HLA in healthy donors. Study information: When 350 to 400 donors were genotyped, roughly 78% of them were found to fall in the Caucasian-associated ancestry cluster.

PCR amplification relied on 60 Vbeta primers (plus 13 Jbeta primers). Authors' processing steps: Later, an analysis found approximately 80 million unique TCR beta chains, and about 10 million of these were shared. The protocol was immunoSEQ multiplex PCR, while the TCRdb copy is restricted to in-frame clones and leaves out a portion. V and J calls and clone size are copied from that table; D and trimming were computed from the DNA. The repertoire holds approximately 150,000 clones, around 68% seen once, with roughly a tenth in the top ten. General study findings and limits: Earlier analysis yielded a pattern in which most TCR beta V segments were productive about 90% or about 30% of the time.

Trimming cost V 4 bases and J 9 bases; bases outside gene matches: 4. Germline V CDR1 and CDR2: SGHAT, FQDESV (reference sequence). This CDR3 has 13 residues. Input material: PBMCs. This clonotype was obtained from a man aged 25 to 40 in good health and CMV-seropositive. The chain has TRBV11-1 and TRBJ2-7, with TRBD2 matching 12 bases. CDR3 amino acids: CASSSSGRAMQYF. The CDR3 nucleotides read TGTGCCAGCAGCTCTAGCGGGAGGGCCATGCAGTACTTC.